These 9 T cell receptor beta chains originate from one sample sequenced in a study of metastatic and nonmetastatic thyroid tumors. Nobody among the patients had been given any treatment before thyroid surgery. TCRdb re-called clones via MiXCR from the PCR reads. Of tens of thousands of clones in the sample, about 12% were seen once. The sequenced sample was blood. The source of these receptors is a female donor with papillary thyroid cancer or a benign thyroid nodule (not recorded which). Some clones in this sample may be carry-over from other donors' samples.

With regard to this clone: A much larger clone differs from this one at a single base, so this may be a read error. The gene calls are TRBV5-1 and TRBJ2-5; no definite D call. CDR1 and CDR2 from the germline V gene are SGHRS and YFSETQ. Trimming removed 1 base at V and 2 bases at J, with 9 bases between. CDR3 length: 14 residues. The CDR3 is CASSLSGKQETQYF. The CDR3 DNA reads TGCGCCAGCAGCTTGTCCGGTAAACAAGAGACCCAGTACTTC.

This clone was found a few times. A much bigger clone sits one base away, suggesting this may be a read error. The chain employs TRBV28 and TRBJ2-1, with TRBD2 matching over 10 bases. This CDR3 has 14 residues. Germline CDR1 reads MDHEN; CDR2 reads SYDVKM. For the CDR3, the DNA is TGTGCCAGCAGGGCTAGCGGGGGCTACAATGAGCAGTCCTTC. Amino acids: CASRASGGYNEQSF.

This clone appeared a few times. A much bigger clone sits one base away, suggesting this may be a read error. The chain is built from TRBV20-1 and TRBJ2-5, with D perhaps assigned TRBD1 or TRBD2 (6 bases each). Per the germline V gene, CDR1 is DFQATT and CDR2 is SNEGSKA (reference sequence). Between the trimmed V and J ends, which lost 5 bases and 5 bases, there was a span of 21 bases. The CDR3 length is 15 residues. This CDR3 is CSARPVRGHSETQYF. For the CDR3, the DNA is TGCAGTGCTCGCCCGGTACGGGGGCATAGTGAGACCCAGTACTTC.

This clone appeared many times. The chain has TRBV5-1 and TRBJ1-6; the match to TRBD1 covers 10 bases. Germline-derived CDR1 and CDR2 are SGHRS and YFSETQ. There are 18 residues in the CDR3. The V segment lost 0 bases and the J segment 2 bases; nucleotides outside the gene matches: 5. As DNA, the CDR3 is TGCGCCAGCAGCTTGGAGGGGACAGGGGAAGCCTATAATTCACCCCTCCACTTT. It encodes CASSLEGTGEAYNSPLHF.

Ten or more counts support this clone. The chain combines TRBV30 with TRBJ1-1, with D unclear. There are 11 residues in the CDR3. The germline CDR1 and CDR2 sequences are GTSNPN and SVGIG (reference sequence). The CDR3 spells CGAEMNTEAFF. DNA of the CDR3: TGTGGGGCGGAGATGAACACTGAAGCTTTCTTT.

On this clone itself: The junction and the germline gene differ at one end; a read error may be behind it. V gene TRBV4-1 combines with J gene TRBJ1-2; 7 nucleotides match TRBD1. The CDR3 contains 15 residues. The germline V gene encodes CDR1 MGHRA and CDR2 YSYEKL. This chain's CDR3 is CASSLGEGAVGGYKF. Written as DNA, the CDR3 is TGCGCCAGCAGCCTCGGGGAGGGGGCGGTTGGTGGCTACAAATTC.

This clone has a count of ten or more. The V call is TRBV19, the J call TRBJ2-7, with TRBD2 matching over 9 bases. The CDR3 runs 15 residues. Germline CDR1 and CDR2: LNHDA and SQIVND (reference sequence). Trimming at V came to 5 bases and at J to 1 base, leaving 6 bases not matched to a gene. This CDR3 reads CASSLSSGTSYEQYF. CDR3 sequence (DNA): TGTGCCAGTAGTTTGTCTAGCGGGACATCCTACGAGCAGTACTTC.

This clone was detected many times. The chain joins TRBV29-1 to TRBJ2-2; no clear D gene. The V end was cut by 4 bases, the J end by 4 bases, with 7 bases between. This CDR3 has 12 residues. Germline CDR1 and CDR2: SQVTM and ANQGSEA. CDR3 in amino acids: CSVGQPTGELFF. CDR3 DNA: TGCAGCGTTGGCCAGCCCACCGGGGAGCTGTTTTTT.

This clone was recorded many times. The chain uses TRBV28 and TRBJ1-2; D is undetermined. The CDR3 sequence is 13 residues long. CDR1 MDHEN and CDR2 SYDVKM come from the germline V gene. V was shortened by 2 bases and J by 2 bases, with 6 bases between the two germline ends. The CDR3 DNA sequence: TGTGCCAGCAGTTTAGACGGAAACTATGGCTACACCTTC. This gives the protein CASSLDGNYGYTF.